The following is a T cell receptor (beta chain) sequence with its context. This receptor's antigen is unknown. Base qualities were left out, and no much larger clone turns up one base away. These data are taken from a study of shared clonotypes between healthy human individuals (dated by TCRdb to the early 2020s). About the study as a whole: Three men and a couple of women, aged 18 to 49 years, made up the cohort. For each donor, three plates each were used for CD4 naive and CD4 memory, two plates were used for CD8 naive, and one plate was used for CD8 memory. The study deeply sequenced blood TCR repertoires of several healthy adults to estimate repertoire size and the extent of clonotype sharing between individuals. To increase sequencing depth and limit assay-specific biases, TCR repertoire library preparation and sequencing were carried out by different laboratories using diverse techniques. Leukapheresis yielded between about 0.85 and 10 billion PBMCs per donor. The paper as a whole reports these results and caveats: Even with the large sequencing depth, rarefaction of the sorted-subset datasets indicated that sequencing was incomplete. Based on pairwise subsampling, the degree of clonotype sharing among donors was expected to be affected by sequencing depth. Larger estimated clonotype richness was generally found for naive subsets than for memory subsets. Sharing across a handful of donors was observed for approximately 5% of naive CD4, over 3% of naive CD8, about 2.5% of memory CD4, and about 0.4% of memory CD8 clonotypes. Only blood was sampled, and tissue TCR repertoires likely differ from those in blood. The genetic and exposure-history diversity represented was limited by the small number of donors. Clonotypes shared by all four sorted-subset donors showed higher generation probabilities than non-shared clonotypes.

For the CD8 naive samples, CD45RO-negative cells were positively selected for CCR7, yielding a CD45RA+CCR7+ population from which TemRA cells were excluded. The donors were healthy, HIV-negative adults who had no recently reported acute infections or vaccinations. Every donor was a Caucasian adult residing in Nashville, Tennessee, USA. Blood was collected by leukapheresis, and PBMCs were isolated by Ficoll-Histopaque density gradient centrifugation and then cryopreserved in liquid nitrogen vapor phase. Analytical flow cytometry was used to check the purity and quantity of each magnetically sorted T cell population. Each sorted fraction had its genomic DNA isolated and then quantified by UV absorbance on a Nanodrop 2000c. Using the deep immunoSEQ assay, multiplex PCR amplified TCR CDR3 regions from genomic DNA. For each cell subset, the extracted genomic DNA was distributed evenly across all wells of several immunoSEQ 96-well plates, and each plate served as one replicate. For sorted subsets, each replicate PCR was loaded with about 0.2 ug genomic DNA, equivalent to 25,000 to 30,000 T cell genomes. Purified libraries were quantified with a Qubit 3.0 fluorometer, sized on a Bioanalyzer 2100, and re-quantified with the KAPA Library Quantification kit. Every immunoSEQ 96-well plate was sequenced on a separate single-read 150-cycle Illumina NextSeq 550 flow cell. In the original analysis: Because the immunoSEQ output included only junctional sequences and no quality scores, the filtering could not be the same as the filtering used for full-length reads. To assign V/J genes and CDR3, sequences were annotated using PyIR, a Python wrapper for IgBLAST v1.9, with IMGT germline references. Any read was removed if the V/J assignment was weak (E-value above 1e-6), the CDR3 was missing, or the read contained stop codons, out-of-frame junctions, or ambiguous translated residues. V3J clonotypes were defined as sequences sharing an identical inferred V gene, J gene, and CDR3 amino acid sequence. The percentage overlap between two repertoires was calculated by dividing the number of shared unique clonotypes by the size of the smaller repertoire. RTK rarefaction, the Chao1 estimator, and Recon v2.1 estimates of unobserved clonotypes were used to assess repertoire richness. OLGA was used to compute generation probabilities for all TCRbeta clonotypes that the gDNA method yielded from several donors. Held by TCRdb, this immuneACCESS table contains in-frame sequences only and omits some clones. Under half of the omission traces to an unresolved V gene where checked; the cause of the rest is unknown. V and J calls and clone size are those listed in that table; D and trimming were worked out from the DNA. This sample gives about 600,000 clones in total; about 95% of them show up just once. Together, the top ten hold approximately 0.1% of the sample.

Sequencing was done on a sample of naive CD8+ T cells sorted from blood. The cell subset or site label for this specimen denotes: CD45RA+CCR7+. This clonotype was obtained from a woman aged 25 to 39 in good health.

This receptor carries the CDR3 CASSFDEAYYGYTF. Here is the DNA: TGTGCCAGCAGCTTCGACGAGGCTTACTATGGCTACACCTTC. Recombination joined TRBV5-4 with TRBJ1-2; the D segment cannot be called with confidence. From the germline V gene (reference sequence), CDR1 is SGHNT and CDR2 is YYREEE. V loses 2 bases of germline sequence and J loses 3 bases, and the interval between the two ends is 11 bases. From cysteine to phenylalanine, the CDR3 is 14 amino acids long. Solely the CDR3 DNA is kept, with 42 bases framed from the first base.